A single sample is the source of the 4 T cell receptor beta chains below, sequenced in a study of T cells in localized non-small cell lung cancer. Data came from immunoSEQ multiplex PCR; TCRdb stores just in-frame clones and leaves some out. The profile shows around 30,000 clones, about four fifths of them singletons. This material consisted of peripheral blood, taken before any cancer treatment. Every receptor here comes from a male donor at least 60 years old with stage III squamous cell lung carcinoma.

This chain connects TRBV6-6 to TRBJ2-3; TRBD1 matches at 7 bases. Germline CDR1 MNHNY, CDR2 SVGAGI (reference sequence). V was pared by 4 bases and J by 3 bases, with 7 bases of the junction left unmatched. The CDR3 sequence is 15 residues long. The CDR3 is CASSLRQGETDTQYF. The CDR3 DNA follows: TGTGCCAGCAGTTTACGACAGGGAGAGACAGATACGCAGTATTTT.

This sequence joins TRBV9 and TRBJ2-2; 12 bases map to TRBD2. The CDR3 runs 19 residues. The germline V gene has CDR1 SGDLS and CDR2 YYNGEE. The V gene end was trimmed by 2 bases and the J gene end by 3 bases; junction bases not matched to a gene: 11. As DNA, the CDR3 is TGTGCCAGCAGCGTTCGACCGGGACTAGCGGGTCGTTACACCGGGGAGCTGTTTTTT. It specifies CASSVRPGLAGRYTGELFF.

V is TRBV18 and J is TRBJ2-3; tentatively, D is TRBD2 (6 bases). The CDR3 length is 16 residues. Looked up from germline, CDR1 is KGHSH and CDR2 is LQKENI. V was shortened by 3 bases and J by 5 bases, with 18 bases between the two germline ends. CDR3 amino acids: CASSPRDSSSGDTQYF. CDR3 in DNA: TGTGCCAGCTCACCCCGGGACTCCTCCTCGGGAGATACGCAGTATTTT.

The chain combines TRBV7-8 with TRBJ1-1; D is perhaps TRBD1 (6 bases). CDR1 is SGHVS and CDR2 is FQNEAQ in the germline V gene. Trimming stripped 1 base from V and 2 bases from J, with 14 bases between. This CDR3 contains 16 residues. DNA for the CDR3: TGTGCCAGCAGCTTAGATTCCTTTGGGGGCAACACTGAAGCTTTCTTT. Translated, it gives CASSLDSFGGNTEAFF.